This T cell receptor beta chain was sequenced for a study of shared clonotypes between healthy human individuals. Only one count was recorded for this clone. Looked up from germline, CDR1 is LGHNA and CDR2 is YSLEER. The CDR3 totals 16 residues. V was shortened by 1 base and J by 1 base, with 10 bases between the two germline ends. Naive CD8 populations comprised CD45RO-negative cells positively selected for CCR7, excluding terminally differentiated effector memory CD45RA+ cells. Using immunoSEQ multiplex PCR, the repertoire was profiled, and TCRdb retains in-frame clones only, with some absent. Among roughly 1,800,000 clones listed, roughly 94% were seen once.

This sequence was found in a man aged 18 to 29 in good health. The sample taken for sequencing was naive CD8+ T cells sorted from blood. This chain uses TRBV4-3 with TRBJ2-2; D is possibly TRBD1 (5 bases). The CDR3 spells CASSQVYDRNTGELFF. DNA of the CDR3: TGCGCCAGCAGCCAAGTTTATGACAGGAACACCGGGGAGCTGTTTTTT.